Below, 22 T cell receptor beta chains from the same sample are listed, as sequenced in a study of blood T cell repertoires in COVID-19. Clones were sequenced by immunoSEQ multiplex PCR, and TCRdb holds only the in-frame ones, with some missing. The sample includes around 40,000 clones, almost 85% of them seen just once. Source material: peripheral blood. The receptors stem from a human donor in a cohort sampled during active COVID-19.

The chain combines TRBV4-3 with TRBJ1-4; D gene ambiguous. CDR1 and CDR2 (germline): LGHNA, YSLEER. Between the trimmed V and J ends, which lost 4 bases and 8 bases, there was a span of 20 bases. The length of the CDR3 is 16 residues. The CDR3 DNA sequence: TGCGCCAGCAGCCTCCAATGGGCAGGTCGGATGGAAAAACTGTTTTTT. It translates to CASSLQWAGRMEKLFF.

The chain is built from TRBV3-1 (or the pseudogene TRBV3-2) and TRBJ2-5; 8 bases align to TRBD2. The CDR3 extends over 14 amino acids. Germline V gene data show CDR1 as LGHDT and CDR2 as YNNKEL (reference sequence). Unmatched junction bases numbered 4, after V lost 6 bases and J lost 1 base. CDR3 protein: CASRNSGAQETQYF. CDR3 DNA sequence: TGTGCCAGCAGGAATAGCGGGGCCCAAGAGACCCAGTACTTC.

This clone was detected once. The chain joins TRBV3-1 (or the pseudogene TRBV3-2) to TRBJ1-1, with a weak D call TRBD1 (5 bases). The CDR3 loop spans 15 amino acids. V shed 5 bases and J shed 4 bases, with 17 bases lying between them. Germline CDR1 LGHDT, CDR2 YNNKEL (reference sequence). CDR3 nucleotide sequence: TGTGCCAGCAGCTTTAGCGGGGGGTCGGTCACTGAAGCTTTCTTT. Protein sequence: CASSFSGGSVTEAFF.

V and J are TRBV4-2 and TRBJ1-6, with D perhaps matching TRBD1 (5 bases). The CDR3 is made up of 14 amino acids. Germline CDR1 and CDR2: LGHNA and YNFKEQ. V was clipped by 1 base and J by 6 bases, with 7 bases between them. The CDR3 spells CASSQAQGNSPLHF. The CDR3 coding sequence is TGTGCCAGCAGCCAAGCCCAGGGTAATTCACCCCTCCACTTT.

This rearrangement joins TRBV7-3 to TRBJ2-6, with a possible D match to TRBD1 (6 bases). Trimming took off 3 bases at V and 4 bases at J, with 10 bases between the two ends. There are 15 residues in the CDR3. CDR1 is SGHTA and CDR2 is FQGTGA in the germline V gene. CDR3 DNA sequence: TGTGCCAGCAGCTTTCAGGGGACAGGGGCCAACGTCCTGACTTTC. Amino acid sequence: CASSFQGTGANVLTF.

The chain uses TRBV10-3 and TRBJ2-2; unclear D gene. Germline V gives CDR1 ENHRY, CDR2 SYGVKD. V lost 6 bases and J lost 3, with 14 bases in between. The CDR3 contains 15 residues. The CDR3 bases are TGTGCCATCAGAGCCAGCACCCAGGACACCGGGGAGCTGTTTTTT. This gives the protein CAIRASTQDTGELFF.

The chain employs TRBV5-5 and TRBJ1-2; 10 bases agree with TRBD1. The CDR3 covers 18 residues. Germline V gene data show CDR1 as SGHKS and CDR2 as YYEKEE (reference sequence). The V gene end was trimmed by 4 bases and the J gene end by 4 bases; junction bases not matched to a gene: 16. Here the CDR3 reads CASSQGLTGGASRYGYTF. The CDR3, as DNA: TGTGCCAGCAGCCAAGGTTTGACAGGGGGCGCCTCCCGCTATGGCTACACCTTC.

This clone has only a few counts. This rearrangement joins TRBV6-1 to TRBJ1-5, with D possibly TRBD1 on 5 matching bases. Germline V CDR1 and CDR2: MNHNS, SASEGT. This CDR3 comprises 16 residues. The V end lost 2 bases, the J end lost 4 bases, and 15 bases lay between the germline ends. In DNA, the CDR3 is TGTGCCAGCAGTGAAAGGGGAGGGGCAAGTAATCAGCCCCAGCATTTT. As protein: CASSERGGASNQPQHF.

The CDR3 sequence is CASSVGTGYSPLHF. The CDR3 bases are TGTGCCAGCAGCGTCGGGACAGGCTATTCACCCCTCCACTTT. This chain joins TRBV7-2 and TRBJ1-6; 8 bases are shared with TRBD1. V lost 5 bases to trimming and J lost 8 bases; unmatched junction nucleotides: 5. In germline, CDR1 is SGHTA, CDR2 FQGNSA. CDR3 size: 14 residues.

This chain uses TRBV19 with TRBJ2-4; 9 nucleotides agree with TRBD1. Germline V lookup: CDR1 LNHDA, CDR2 SQIVND (reference sequence). This CDR3 has 16 residues. J was trimmed by 0 bases and V by 4 bases; bases with no gene match: 4. Here the CDR3 DNA reads TGTGCCAGTAGTACGGGACAGGGATTAGCCAAAAACATTCAGTACTTC. Amino acid sequence: CASSTGQGLAKNIQYF.

This sequence joins TRBV7-9 and TRBJ2-1; 7 nucleotides line up with TRBD1. Germline CDR1 SEHNR, CDR2 FQNEAQ (reference sequence). Unmatched junction bases numbered 14, after V lost 2 bases and J lost 7 bases. This CDR3 has 17 amino acids. The CDR3 DNA sequence: TGTGCCAGCAGCTTAAGTTTCGACAGGGCCACCCCAAATGAGCAGTTCTTC. It yields the protein CASSLSFDRATPNEQFF.

This chain connects TRBV5-6 to TRBJ2-5; 7 nucleotides match TRBD2. J was trimmed by 5 bases and V by 6 bases; bases with no gene match: 7. The CDR3 is 13 residues long. CDR1 is SGHDT, CDR2 YYEEEE, per germline. Here the CDR3 reads CASTRGGRETQYF. CDR3 nucleotide sequence: TGTGCCAGCACCCGCGGGGGTCGGGAGACCCAGTACTTC.

The J gene is TRBJ1-1, the V gene TRBV2, with D perhaps matching TRBD1 (6 bases). Germline CDR1 is SNHLY and CDR2 is FYNNEI. V lost 8 bases to trimming and J lost 1 base, with 11 bases between them. This CDR3 has 13 amino acids. The CDR3: CASSPGQNTEAFF. The CDR3 nucleotides read TGTGCCAGCTCACCGGGACAGAACACTGAAGCTTTCTTT.

The chain couples TRBV19 to TRBJ2-3; 15 bases align to TRBD2. V was clipped by 6 bases and J by 2 bases; unmatched bases: 6. The CDR3 covers 17 residues. Germline CDR1 is LNHDA and CDR2 is SQIVND (reference sequence). The DNA of the CDR3 is TGTGCCAGTAGCCGGACTAGCGGGGGGGGAATCACAGATACGCAGTATTTT. It yields the protein CASSRTSGGGITDTQYF.

V and J are TRBV11-2 and TRBJ2-5; D possibly corresponds to TRBD2 (6 bases). Germline V gives CDR1 SGHAT, CDR2 FQNNGV. CDR3 size: 13 residues. V gave up 1 base and J gave up 7 bases, with 10 bases separating them. The CDR3 DNA is TGTGCCAGCAGCTTAGGGGAGGTCGGGACCCAGTACTTC. It translates to CASSLGEVGTQYF. Full variable domain (rest looked up from reference TRBV11-2 and TRBJ2-5): EAGVAQSPRYKIIEKRQSVAFWCNPISGHATLYWYQQILGQGPKLLIQFQNNGVVDDSQLPKDRFSAERLKGVDSTLKIQPAKLEDSAVYLCASSLGEVGTQYFGPGTRLLVL.

This rearrangement joins TRBV5-1 to TRBJ2-2; no firm D call. Trimming removed 0 bases from V and 4 bases from J, with 13 bases in between. The germline gives CDR1 SGHRS, CDR2 YFSETQ. The CDR3 has 16 amino acids. The CDR3 reads CASSLDSPSGTGELFF. The CDR3 nucleotides read TGCGCCAGCAGCTTGGATTCCCCCTCCGGCACCGGGGAGCTGTTTTTT.

The chain employs TRBV9 and TRBJ1-1, with D perhaps matching TRBD1 (6 bases). The V end lost 3 bases, the J end lost 4 bases, and 13 bases lay between the germline ends. Per germline, CDR1 SGDLS and CDR2 YYNGEE. The CDR3 runs 14 residues. CDR3 amino acids: CASSGTGSGTEAFF. Here the CDR3 DNA reads TGTGCCAGCAGCGGTACAGGGAGCGGCACTGAAGCTTTCTTT.

V and J are TRBV5-3 and TRBJ2-1; 13 bases match TRBD2. TRBV5-3 is labeled an ORF, and its function is uncertain. The CDR3 is 16 amino acids. V shed 0 bases, J shed 7 bases, and the junction held 4 bases outside the gene matches. This CDR3 reads CARSLELAGGWNEQFF. The CDR3 DNA is TGTGCCAGAAGCTTGGAACTAGCGGGAGGGTGGAATGAGCAGTTCTTC.

This clone was observed once. The J gene is TRBJ2-7, the V gene TRBV7-2, with TRBD2 matching over 11 bases. With 4 bases clipped from V and 0 bases from J, the junction kept 2 bases outside the gene matches. The CDR3 consists of 15 residues. In germline, CDR1 is SGHTA, CDR2 FQGNSA. The CDR3 bases are TGTGCCAGCAGCTCAGGGACTAGCGGCTCCTACGAGCAGTACTTC. Residues: CASSSGTSGSYEQYF.

The rearrangement uses TRBV6-5 and TRBJ1-6, with a possible D match to TRBD1 (6 bases). Germline V lookup: CDR1 MNHEY, CDR2 SVGAGI. This CDR3 has 14 residues. V was trimmed by 6 bases and J by 7 bases, leaving 13 bases between them. DNA for the CDR3: TGTGCCAGCAGGCCTCAGGGGTTGAATTCACCCCTCCACTTT. Translating gives CASRPQGLNSPLHF.

This chain connects TRBV5-1 to TRBJ2-3; 15 bases match TRBD2. The CDR3 covers 16 residues. V gave up 3 bases and J gave up 6 bases; unmatched junction bases: 5. Germline V gives CDR1 SGHRS, CDR2 YFSETQ. The CDR3: CASSSGTSGGRDTQYF. CDR3 coding DNA: TGCGCCAGCAGCTCCGGGACTAGCGGGGGGCGCGATACGCAGTATTTT.

The genes are TRBV5-4 and TRBJ1-4; TRBD1 matches at 9 bases. V lost 3 bases and J lost 7; bases outside the gene matches: 4. CDR3 length: 14 amino acids. Germline V CDR1 and CDR2: SGHNT, YYREEE (reference sequence). CDR3 in amino acids: CASSSGQGTEKLFF. The CDR3 nucleotides read TGTGCCAGCAGCTCCGGACAGGGGACTGAAAAACTGTTTTTT.